The subject of this entry is one T cell receptor (beta chain). What it recognizes is unknown. This sample was included in a study of cytomegalovirus exposure and HLA in healthy donors. Notes on the study in general: Specificity for CMV antigens was confirmed in vitro for three of the CMV-associated chains. Later analysis identified about 17,000 TCR beta sequences associated with HLA alleles, using a false discovery rate threshold of 0.05.

PCR involved 60 Vbeta and 13 Jbeta primers. Profiling relied on immunoSEQ multiplex PCR, and the TCRdb table lists in-frame clones only, not all of them. Altogether 150,000 to 180,000 clones are present, under 80% being singletons, with the ten largest covering around 2.3%. Trimming left V 0 bases short and J 3 bases short, with 9 bases between. Germline lookup yields CDR1 LGHNA and CDR2 YNFKEQ. The CDR3 totals 16 residues. The V call is TRBV4-2, the J call TRBJ1-6, with D maybe TRBD1 (5 bases). The sequence was collected from a man aged 25-40 years in good health and CMV-seronegative. Sequenced: PBMCs. CDR3 DNA: TGTGCCAGCAGCCAAGATTCCGGGGGCTATAATTCACCCCTCCACTTT. Amino acids: CASSQDSGGYNSPLHF.